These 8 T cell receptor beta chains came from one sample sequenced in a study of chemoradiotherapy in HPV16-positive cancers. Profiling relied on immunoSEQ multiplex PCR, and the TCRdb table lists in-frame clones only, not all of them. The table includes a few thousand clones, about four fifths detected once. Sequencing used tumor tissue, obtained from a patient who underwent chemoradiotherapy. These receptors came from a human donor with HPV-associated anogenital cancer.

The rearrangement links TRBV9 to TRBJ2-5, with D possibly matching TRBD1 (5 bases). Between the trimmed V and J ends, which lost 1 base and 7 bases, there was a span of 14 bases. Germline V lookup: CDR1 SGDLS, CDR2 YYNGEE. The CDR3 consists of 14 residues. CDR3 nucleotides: TGTGCCAGCAGCGTAATTGGGGCTCAGGGGACCCAGTACTTC. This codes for CASSVIGAQGTQYF.

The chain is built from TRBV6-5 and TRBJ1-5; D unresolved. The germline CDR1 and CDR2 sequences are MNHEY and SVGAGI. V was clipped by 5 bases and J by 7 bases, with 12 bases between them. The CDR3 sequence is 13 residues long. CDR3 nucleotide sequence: TGTGCCAGCAGTCGTTTTGTCGGACAGCCCCAGCATTTT. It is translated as CASSRFVGQPQHF.

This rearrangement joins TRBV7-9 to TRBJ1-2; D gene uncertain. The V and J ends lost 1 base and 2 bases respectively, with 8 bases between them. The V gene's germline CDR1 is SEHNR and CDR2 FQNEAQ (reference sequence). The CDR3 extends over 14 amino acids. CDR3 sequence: CASSLGYSNYGYTF. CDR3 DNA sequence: TGTGCCAGCAGCTTAGGTTACAGCAACTATGGCTACACCTTC.

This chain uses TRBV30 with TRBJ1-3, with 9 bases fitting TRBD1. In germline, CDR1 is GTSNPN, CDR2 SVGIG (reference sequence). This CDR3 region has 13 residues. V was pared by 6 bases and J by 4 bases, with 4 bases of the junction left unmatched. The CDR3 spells CACKQGAGNTIYF. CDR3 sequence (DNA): TGTGCCTGTAAACAGGGGGCGGGAAACACCATATATTTT.

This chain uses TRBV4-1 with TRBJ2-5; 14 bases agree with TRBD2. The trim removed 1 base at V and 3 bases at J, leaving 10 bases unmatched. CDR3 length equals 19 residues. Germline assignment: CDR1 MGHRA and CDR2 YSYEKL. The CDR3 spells CASSQATSGGGPSKETQYF. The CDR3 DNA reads TGCGCCAGCAGCCAAGCGACTAGCGGGGGGGGCCCATCAAAAGAGACCCAGTACTTC.

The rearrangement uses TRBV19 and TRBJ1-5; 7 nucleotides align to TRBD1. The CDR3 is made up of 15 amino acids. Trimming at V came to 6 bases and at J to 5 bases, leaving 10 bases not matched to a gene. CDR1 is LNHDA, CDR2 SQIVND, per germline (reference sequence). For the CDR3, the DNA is TGTGCCAGTAGAACCCGGACAGGCCCTCATCAGCCCCAGCATTTT. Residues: CASRTRTGPHQPQHF.

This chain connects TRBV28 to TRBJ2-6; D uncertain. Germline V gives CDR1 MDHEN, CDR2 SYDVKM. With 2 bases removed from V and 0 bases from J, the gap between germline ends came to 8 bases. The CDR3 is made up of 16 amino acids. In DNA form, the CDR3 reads TGTGCCAGCAGTTTACGGGCTAGCTCTGGGGCCAACGTCCTGACTTTC. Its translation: CASSLRASSGANVLTF. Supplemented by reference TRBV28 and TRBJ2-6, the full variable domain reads DVKVTQSSRYLVKRTGEKVFLECVQDMDHENMFWYRQDPGLGLRLIYFSYDVKMKEKGDIPEGYSVSREKKERFSLILESASTNQTSMYLCASSLRASSGANVLTFGAGSRLTVL.

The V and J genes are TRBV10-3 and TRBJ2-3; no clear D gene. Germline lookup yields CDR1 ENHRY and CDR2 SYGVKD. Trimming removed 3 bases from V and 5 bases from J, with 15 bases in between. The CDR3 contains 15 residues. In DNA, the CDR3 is TGTGCCATCAGTGAAGGTAGCTGGGGTAAAGATACGCAGTATTTT. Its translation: CAISEGSWGKDTQYF.